These 11 T cell receptor beta chains came from one sample sequenced in a study of cytomegalovirus exposure and HLA in healthy donors. Both 60 Vbeta primers and 13 Jbeta primers went into the PCR. The table came from immunoSEQ multiplex PCR; TCRdb's copy has only in-frame clones and leaves some out. The sample shows approximately 100,000 clones, 74% of them seen only once. What was sequenced was PBMCs. The receptors come from a man over 45 in good health and CMV-seropositive.

The rearrangement joins TRBV2 to TRBJ2-7, with a weak D call TRBD2 (6 bases). Germline lookup yields CDR1 SNHLY and CDR2 FYNNEI. V was pared by 6 bases and J by 5 bases, with 20 bases between. The CDR3 spans 15 residues. The CDR3 nucleotides are TGTGCCAGCAGGGCGGGCCTAGCGATCGGCAACGAGCAGTACTTC. This sequence encodes CASRAGLAIGNEQYF.

The rearrangement links TRBV6-1 to TRBJ1-2, with D perhaps matching TRBD1 (6 bases). This CDR3 is 10 amino acids long. The V end lost 5 bases, the J end lost 8 bases, and 6 bases lay between the germline ends. CDR1 is MNHNS and CDR2 is SASEGT in the germline V gene. The CDR3: CASSTGGYTF. In nucleotides, the CDR3 is TGTGCCAGCAGTACAGGGGGCTACACCTTC.

The chain has TRBV10-2 and TRBJ1-6, with D unresolved. This CDR3 has 16 amino acids. The germline CDR1 and CDR2 sequences are WSHSY and SAAADI. Trimming shortened V by 0 bases and J by 7 bases, and 13 bases separated the two germline ends. CDR3 in DNA: TGCGCCAGCAGTGAGTCGGGAGGTGTGGGCAATTCACCCCTCCACTTT. Translated, it gives CASSESGGVGNSPLHF.

V and J are TRBV25-1 and TRBJ2-5; D is possibly TRBD2 (5 bases). The CDR3 runs to 14 residues. Trimming stripped 2 bases from V and 2 bases from J, with 9 bases between. Per the germline V gene, CDR1 is MGHDK and CDR2 is SYGVNS. CDR3: CASSEPGVQETQYF. The CDR3 nucleotides read TGTGCCAGCAGTGAACCCGGGGTACAAGAGACCCAGTACTTC.

The V gene is TRBV11-3, the J gene TRBJ2-7; 8 bases match TRBD2. Losses at the gene ends were 3 bases for V and 7 bases for J; bases not matched to a gene: 2. The germline CDR1 and CDR2 sequences are SGHNT and YENEEA. The CDR3 sequence is 12 residues long. The chain's CDR3 is CASSFGRGEQYF. The CDR3 DNA reads TGTGCCAGCAGCTTCGGGAGGGGAGAGCAGTACTTC.

The rearrangement uses TRBV5-1 and TRBJ2-7, with D uncertain. The V and J ends lost 2 bases and 7 bases respectively, with 16 bases between them. CDR1 SGHRS and CDR2 YFSETQ come from the germline V gene. This CDR3 spans 14 amino acids. The CDR3 DNA reads as TGCGCCAGCAGCTTCTACACCTCAGGTATGGAGCAGTACTTC. It translates to CASSFYTSGMEQYF.

This clone was detected only a few times. The J gene is TRBJ1-3, the V gene TRBV30, with D uncertain. The germline V and J ends were trimmed by 4 bases and 3 bases, with 10 bases remaining between them. CDR3 length: 13 amino acids. Germline CDR1 reads GTSNPN; CDR2 reads SVGIG (reference sequence). CDR3 sequence: CAWKIRGGNTIYF. DNA of the CDR3: TGTGCCTGGAAGATCCGGGGTGGAAACACCATATATTTT.

The chain combines TRBV5-1 with TRBJ2-3; D is possibly TRBD1 (5 bases). V lost 4 bases, J lost 1 base, and 10 bases lay in between. The CDR3 runs 14 residues. The germline V gene has CDR1 SGHRS and CDR2 YFSETQ. CDR3 in amino acids: CASSQGEGTDTQYF. Written as DNA, the CDR3 is TGCGCCAGCAGCCAGGGCGAGGGCACAGATACGCAGTATTTT.

This chain uses TRBV18 with TRBJ1-5, with unresolved D. The CDR3 runs to 14 residues. Germline CDR1 KGHSH, CDR2 LQKENI. V dropped 2 bases and J dropped 2 bases, with 7 bases sitting between them. The chain's CDR3 is CASSPSAGNQPQHF. The DNA for the CDR3 is TGTGCCAGCTCACCAAGCGCTGGCAATCAGCCCCAGCATTTT.

The rearrangement joins TRBV5-1 to TRBJ2-2; possible D gene TRBD2, 5 bases. With 4 bases removed from V and 0 bases from J, the gap between germline ends came to 13 bases. The CDR3 totals 16 residues. Looked up from germline, CDR1 is SGHRS and CDR2 is YFSETQ. CDR3 residues: CASSLSGGANTGELFF. The CDR3 DNA reads TGCGCCAGCAGCCTGAGTGGAGGAGCGAACACCGGGGAGCTGTTTTTT.

The rearrangement uses TRBV5-1 and TRBJ1-1; TRBD1 aligns across 10 bases. The CDR3 sequence is 16 residues long. With V trimmed by 0 bases and J by 5 bases, 7 bases remained unmatched. Germline loops: CDR1 SGHRS, CDR2 YFSETQ. For the CDR3, the DNA is TGCGCCAGCAGCTTGGGACAGGGGGCGGGGAGTACTGAAGCTTTCTTT. Protein product: CASSLGQGAGSTEAFF.